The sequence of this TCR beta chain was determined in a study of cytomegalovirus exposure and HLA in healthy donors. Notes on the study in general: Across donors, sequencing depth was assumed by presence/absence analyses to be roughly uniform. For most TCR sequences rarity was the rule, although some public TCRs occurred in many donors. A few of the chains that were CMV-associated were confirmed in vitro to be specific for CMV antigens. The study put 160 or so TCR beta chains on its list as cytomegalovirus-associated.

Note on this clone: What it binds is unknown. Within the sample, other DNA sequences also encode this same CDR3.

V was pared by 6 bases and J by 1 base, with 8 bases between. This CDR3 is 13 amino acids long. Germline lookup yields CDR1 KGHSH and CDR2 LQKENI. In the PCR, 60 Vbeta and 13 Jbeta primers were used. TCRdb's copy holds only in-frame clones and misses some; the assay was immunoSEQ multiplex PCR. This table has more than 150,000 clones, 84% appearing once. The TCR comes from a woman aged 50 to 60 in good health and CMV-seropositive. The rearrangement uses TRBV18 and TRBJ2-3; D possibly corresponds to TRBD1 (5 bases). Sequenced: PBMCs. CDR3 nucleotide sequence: TGTGCCAGCTCCCAAGGGGGCACAGATACGCAGTATTTT. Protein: CASSQGGTDTQYF.